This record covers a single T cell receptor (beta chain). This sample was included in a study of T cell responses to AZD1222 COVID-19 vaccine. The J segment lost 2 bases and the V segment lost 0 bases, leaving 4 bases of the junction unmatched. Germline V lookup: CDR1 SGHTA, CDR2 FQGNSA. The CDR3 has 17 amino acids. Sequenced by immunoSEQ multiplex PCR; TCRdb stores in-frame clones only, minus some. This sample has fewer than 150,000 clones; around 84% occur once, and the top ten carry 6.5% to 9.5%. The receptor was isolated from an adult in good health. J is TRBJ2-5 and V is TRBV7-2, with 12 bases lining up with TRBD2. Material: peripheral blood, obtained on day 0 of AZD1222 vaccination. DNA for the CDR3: TGTGCCAGCAGCTTAGCCGGGACTAGCGGGCCTCAAGAGACCCAGTACTTC. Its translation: CASSLAGTSGPQETQYF.